The T cell receptor (beta chain) under discussion was sequenced for a study of blood T cell repertoires in COVID-19. Study-level information: The United States, Italy and Spain provided the acute and convalescent COVID-19 samples.

Per the study methods: How many nucleated cells were present was estimated from reference gene primer amplification. The method was immunoSEQ multiplex PCR; TCRdb's version includes in-frame clones alone and lacks a portion of them. V and J calls and clone size are those listed in that table; D and trimming were worked out from the DNA. The sample has approximately 44,000 clones, roughly three quarters seen once. The germline V gene encodes CDR1 LNHDA and CDR2 SQIVND (reference sequence). This CDR3 is 15 amino acids long. With 7 bases clipped from V and 7 bases from J, the junction kept 11 bases outside the gene matches.

Sequencing was done on a sample of peripheral blood. This clonotype was sampled from an elderly woman with acute or convalescent COVID-19. This chain uses TRBV19 with TRBJ2-1, with 9 bases that match TRBD1. The CDR3: CASNAGTGYVNEQFF. The CDR3 region has the DNA TGTGCCAGTAACGCCGGGACAGGGTATGTGAATGAGCAGTTCTTC.